Listed here is a single TCR beta chain. The sample originates from a study of blood T cell repertoires in COVID-19. Study background: Researchers got acute and convalescent COVID-19 samples from the United States, Italy and Spain. In each case, the material was cDNA or gDNA derived from T cells, B-cell-depleted T cells, or PBMCs.

CDR3 length: 15 residues. Looked up from germline, CDR1 is SGHNT and CDR2 is YENEEA. V was pared by 5 bases and J by 0 bases, with 12 bases between. Original methodology: Reference gene primer amplification gave nucleated cell count estimates. Data came from immunoSEQ multiplex PCR; TCRdb stores just in-frame clones and leaves some out. V and J calls plus clone size are reproduced from that table; the DNA served to infer D and trimming. The table has tens of thousands of clones, approximately 86% seen once. The clonotype originates from a man over 45 with active COVID-19. The chain combines TRBV11-3 with TRBJ2-3; a possible D gene is TRBD1 (6 bases). Sequenced material: peripheral blood. The CDR3 spells CASSVGGLSTDTQYF. The CDR3 DNA follows: TGTGCCAGCAGCGTTGGGGGCCTTAGCACAGATACGCAGTATTTT.